One T cell receptor (beta chain) is described in this entry. Its antigen is unidentified. Only in-frame clones appear in the TCRdb table, and some are missing; sequencing was by immunoSEQ multiplex PCR. The sample records hundreds of thousands of clones, almost 95% being singletons. Naivety among CD8 cells was defined by CD45RO negativity and positive CCR7 selection, thereby excluding terminally differentiated effector memory CD45RA+ cells. The data belong to a study of shared clonotypes between healthy human individuals. Findings and limits, study-wide: Non-shared clonotypes displayed generation probabilities falling below those of clonotypes present in all four donors.

The germline V gene encodes CDR1 SEHNR and CDR2 FQNEAQ (reference sequence). The V end lost 5 bases, the J end lost 1 base, and 14 bases lay between the germline ends. The CDR3 is made up of 15 amino acids. The sequenced sample was naive CD8+ T cells sorted from blood. The chain is built from TRBV7-9 and TRBJ1-1, with D hard to call. This clonotype originated in a man aged 25 to 40 in good health. The CDR3, as DNA: TGTGCCAGCAGCCCACCCGTCCCTGCGAACACTGAAGCTTTCTTT. Translating gives CASSPPVPANTEAFF.